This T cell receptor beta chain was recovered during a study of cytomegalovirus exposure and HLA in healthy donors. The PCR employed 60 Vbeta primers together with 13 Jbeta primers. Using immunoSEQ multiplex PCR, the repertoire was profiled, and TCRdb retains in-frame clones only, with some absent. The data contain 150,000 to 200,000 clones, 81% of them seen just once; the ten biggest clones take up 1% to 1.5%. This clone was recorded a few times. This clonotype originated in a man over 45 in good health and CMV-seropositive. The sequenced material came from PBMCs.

The CDR3 is CASSFRTGGDEQYF. The CDR3 DNA reads as TGCGCCAGCAGCTTCAGGACAGGGGGCGACGAGCAGTACTTC. The rearrangement uses TRBV5-1 and TRBJ2-7; 11 nucleotides line up with TRBD1. V was clipped by 2 bases and J by 5 bases; unmatched bases: 3. The CDR3 consists of 14 residues. Germline V lookup: CDR1 SGHRS, CDR2 YFSETQ.